What follows is one T cell receptor beta chain and its context. Its antigen is not identified. Data came from immunoSEQ multiplex PCR; TCRdb stores just in-frame clones and leaves some out. The sample contains roughly 60,000 clones, over 80% of which appear only once. These data are taken from a study of pediatric ulcerative colitis. Study-level points and caveats: Repertoires came from total lymphocyte DNA, so rare subsets like regulatory T cells may be missed.

Germline-derived CDR1 and CDR2 are SGHNT and YYREEE (reference sequence). V was shortened by 4 bases and J by 5 bases, with 10 bases between the two germline ends. This CDR3 comprises 14 residues. This TCR came from a boy younger than 18 who was a control in a study of pediatric ulcerative colitis. Sequencing was done on a sample of blood. The rearrangement links TRBV5-4 to TRBJ1-6; D is unclear. The CDR3 DNA reads as TGTGCCAGCAGCCGCGGGTCCAATAATTCACCCCTCCACTTT. Translated, it gives CASSRGSNNSPLHF.